This TCR beta chain is from a study of type 1 and type 2 diabetes patients. Looking at the study overall: A total of fewer than 25,000,000 paired-end reads came from the whole study.

The sample holds a few counts of this clonotype. Each participant gave about 10 milliliters of peripheral blood. Deletions cut 3 bases from V and 1 base from J, with 12 bases between. This CDR3 is 15 amino acids long. Germline CDR1 MNHEY, CDR2 SMNVEV (reference sequence). The PCR template was genomic DNA. Multiplex PCR with 30 forward and 13 reverse primers amplified the TCR beta CDR3. Via MiXCR, TCRdb re-called the multiplex PCR reads, giving one row per CDR3 protein. The sample lists fewer than 300,000 distinct CDR3 sequences, around 47% occurring once. Sequencing input: peripheral blood mononuclear cells (PBMCs). J is TRBJ1-2 and V is TRBV27; TRBD1 is a possible D gene (5 bases). The sequence derives from a man between 18 and 29 years old with type 2 diabetes. CDR3 in DNA: TGTGCCAGCAGTTTTCGGGGCGTGGGTAACTATGGCTACACCTTC. As protein: CASSFRGVGNYGYTF.